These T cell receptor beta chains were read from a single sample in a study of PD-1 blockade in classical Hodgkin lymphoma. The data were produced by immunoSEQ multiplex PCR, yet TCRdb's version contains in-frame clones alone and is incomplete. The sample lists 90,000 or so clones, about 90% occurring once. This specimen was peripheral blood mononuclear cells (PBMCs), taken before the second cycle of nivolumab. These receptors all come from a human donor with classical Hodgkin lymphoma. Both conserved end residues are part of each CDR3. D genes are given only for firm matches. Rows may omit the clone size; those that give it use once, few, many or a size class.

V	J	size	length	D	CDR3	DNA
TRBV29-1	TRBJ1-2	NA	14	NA	CSVVPGAANYGYTF	TGCAGCGTTGTTCCAGGGGCGGCTAACTATGGCTACACCTTC
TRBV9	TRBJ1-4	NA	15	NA	CASSSAQGAGEKLFF	TGTGCCAGCAGCTCAGCCCAGGGCGCAGGAGAAAAACTATTTTTT
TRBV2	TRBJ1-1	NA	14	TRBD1	CASSVTGSNTEAFF	TGTGCCAGCAGTGTGACAGGGTCGAACACTGAAGCTTTCTTT
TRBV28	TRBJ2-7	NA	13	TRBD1	CASNRGTPYEQYF	TGTGCCAGCAACAGGGGGACCCCCTACGAGCAGTACTTC
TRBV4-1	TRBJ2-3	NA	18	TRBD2	CASRSAAIAGARGDTQYF	TGCGCCAGCAGAAGCGCCGCGATAGCGGGAGCGAGGGGAGATACGCAGTATTTT
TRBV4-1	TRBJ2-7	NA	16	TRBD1	CASSLGTGTGAHEQYF	TGTGCCAGCAGCCTTGGGACCGGGACAGGGGCGCACGAGCAGTACTTC
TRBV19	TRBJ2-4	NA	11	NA	CASDGGGIQYF	TGTGCCAGTGACGGGGGTGGCATTCAGTACTTC
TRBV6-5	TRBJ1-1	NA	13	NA	CASSNSLNTEAFF	TGTGCCAGCAGCAATAGCTTGAACACTGAAGCTTTCTTT
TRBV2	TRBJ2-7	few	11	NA	CASGGGYEQYF	TGTGCCAGTGGGGGAGGCTACGAGCAGTACTTC
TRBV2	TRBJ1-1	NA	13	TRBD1	CAIPTGGNTEAFF	TGTGCCATACCGACAGGGGGGAACACTGAAGCTTTCTTT
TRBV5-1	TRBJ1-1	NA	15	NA	CASSLGRGQYTEAFF	TGCGCCAGCAGCTTGGGTAGAGGACAGTACACTGAAGCTTTCTTT
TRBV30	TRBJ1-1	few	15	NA	CAWFRFSAGSAEAFF	TGTGCCTGGTTCCGCTTCTCGGCAGGGAGTGCTGAAGCTTTCTTT
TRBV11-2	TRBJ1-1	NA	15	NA	CASSFEVGDPKAAFF	TGTGCCAGCAGCTTCGAGGTGGGGGACCCGAAGGCGGCTTTCTTT
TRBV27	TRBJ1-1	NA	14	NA	CASSYSGVNTEAFF	TGTGCCAGCAGTTACTCAGGAGTGAACACTGAAGCTTTCTTT
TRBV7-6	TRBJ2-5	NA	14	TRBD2	CASSLAGGLETQYF	TGTGCCAGCAGCCTAGCGGGAGGATTGGAGACCCAGTACTTC
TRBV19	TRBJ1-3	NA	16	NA	CASSTLDTSSGNTIYF	TGTGCCAGTAGTACCCTGGACACCAGCTCTGGAAACACCATATATTTT
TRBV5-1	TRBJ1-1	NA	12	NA	CASSLSGSEAFF	TGCGCCAGCAGTTTATCCGGGAGCGAAGCTTTCTTT
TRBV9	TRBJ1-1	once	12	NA	CASSPGPLEAFF	TGTGCCAGCAGCCCCGGGCCACTTGAAGCTTTCTTT
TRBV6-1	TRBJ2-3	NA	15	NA	CASSALLSSTDTQYF	TGTGCCAGCAGTGCGCTGTTGTCGAGCACAGATACGCAGTATTTT
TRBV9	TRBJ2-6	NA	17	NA	CASSAPGRPSVANVLTF	TGTGCCAGCAGCGCGCCGGGACGCCCCTCAGTGGCCAACGTCCTGACTTTC
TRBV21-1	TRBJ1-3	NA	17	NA	CASSKKKGRFEGNTIYF	TGTGCCAGCAGCAAAAAAAAGGGACGGTTTGAAGGAAACACCATATATTTT
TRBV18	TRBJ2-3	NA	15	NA	CASSPQRASTDTQYF	TGTGCCAGCTCACCCCAGCGGGCTAGCACAGATACGCAGTATTTT
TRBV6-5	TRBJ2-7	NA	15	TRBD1	CASRPHRGQTYEQYF	TGTGCCAGCAGACCTCACAGGGGGCAGACCTACGAGCAGTACTTC
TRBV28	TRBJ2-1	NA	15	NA	CASSLIPKLYNEQFF	TGTGCCAGCAGTTTAATCCCAAAGTTGTACAATGAGCAGTTCTTC
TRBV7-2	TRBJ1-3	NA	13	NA	CASSPVPRNTIYF	TGTGCCAGCAGCCCAGTTCCCCGAAACACCATATATTTT
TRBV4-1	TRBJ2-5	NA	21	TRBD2	CASSHEGALAGPNPWGETQYF	TGCGCCAGCAGCCACGAGGGGGCGCTAGCGGGACCGAACCCTTGGGGGGAGACCCAGTACTTC
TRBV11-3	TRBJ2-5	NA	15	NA	CASSSSDREQETQYF	TGTGCCAGCAGCTCTTCTGACAGAGAGCAAGAGACCCAGTACTTC
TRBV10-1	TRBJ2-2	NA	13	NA	CASGTPNTGELFF	TGCGCCAGCGGGACTCCAAACACCGGGGAGCTGTTTTTT
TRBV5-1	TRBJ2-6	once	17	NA	CASSLAPSGSGANVLTF	TGCGCCAGCAGCTTGGCCCCGTCCGGGTCTGGGGCCAACGTCCTGACTTTC
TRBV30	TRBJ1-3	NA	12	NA	CAWSDSGNTIYF	TGTGCCTGGAGCGACTCTGGAAACACCATATATTTT
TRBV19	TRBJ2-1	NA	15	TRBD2	CASSISGLAGTEQFF	TGTGCCAGTAGTATATCCGGACTAGCGGGCACTGAGCAGTTCTTC
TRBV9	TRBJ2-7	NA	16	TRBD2	CASSASSGRSSYEQYF	TGTGCCAGCAGCGCTTCTAGCGGGAGGAGCTCCTACGAGCAGTACTTC
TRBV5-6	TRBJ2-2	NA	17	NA	CASSLALLPLRTGELFF	TGTGCCAGCAGCTTGGCTCTCCTGCCCCTTCGAACCGGGGAGCTGTTTTTT
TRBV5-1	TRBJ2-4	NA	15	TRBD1	CASSNGTGEWDIQYF	TGCGCCAGCAGCAACGGGACAGGGGAATGGGACATTCAGTACTTC
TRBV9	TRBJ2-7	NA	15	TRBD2	CASSLRTSRLGEQYF	TGTGCCAGCAGCCTACGGACTAGCAGGTTGGGCGAGCAGTACTTC
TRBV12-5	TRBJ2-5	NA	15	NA	CASGFFGGQAGTQYF	TGTGCTAGTGGTTTTTTCGGCGGGCAGGCAGGGACCCAGTACTTC
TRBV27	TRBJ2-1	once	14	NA	CASSFPGTNNEQFF	TGTGCCAGCAGTTTTCCCGGTACTAACAATGAGCAGTTCTTC
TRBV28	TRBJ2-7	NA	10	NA	CASGHYEQYF	TGTGCCAGCGGACACTACGAGCAGTACTTC
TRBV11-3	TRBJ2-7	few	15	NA	CASSLAWLLAYEQYF	TGTGCCAGCAGCTTAGCCTGGCTACTTGCCTACGAGCAGTACTTC
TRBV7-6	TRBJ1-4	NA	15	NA	CASSLNSGGNEKLFF	TGTGCCAGCAGCTTAAATTCCGGAGGAAATGAAAAACTGTTTTTT
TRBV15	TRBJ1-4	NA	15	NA	CATSRVRQEYEKLFF	TGTGCCACCAGCAGAGTTCGACAGGAGTATGAAAAACTGTTTTTT
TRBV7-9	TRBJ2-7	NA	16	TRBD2	CASSPKIGLAGYEQYF	TGTGCCAGCAGCCCAAAGATTGGACTAGCGGGCTACGAGCAGTACTTC
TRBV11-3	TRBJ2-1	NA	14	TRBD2	CASSRAAGGPGQFF	TGTGCCAGCAGCCGAGCGGCGGGAGGGCCGGGGCAGTTCTTC
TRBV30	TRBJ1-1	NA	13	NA	CAWSSTGNTEAFF	TGTGCCTGGTCAAGTACAGGGAACACTGAAGCTTTCTTT
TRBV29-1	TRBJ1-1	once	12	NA	CSGGPWGTEAFF	TGCAGCGGTGGCCCTTGGGGCACTGAAGCTTTCTTT
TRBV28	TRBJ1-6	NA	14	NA	CASSLWTDNSPLHF	TGTGCCAGCAGTTTATGGACGGACAATTCACCCCTCCACTTT
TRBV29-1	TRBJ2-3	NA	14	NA	CSVEVPPGTGTQYF	TGCAGCGTTGAAGTCCCACCGGGAACGGGTACGCAGTATTTT
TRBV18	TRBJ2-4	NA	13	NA	CASSLYKDDIQYF	TGTGCCAGCTCACTATACAAGGACGACATTCAGTACTTC
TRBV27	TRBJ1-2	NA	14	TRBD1	CASSLGQGDYGYTF	TGTGCCAGCAGTCTGGGACAGGGAGACTATGGCTACACCTTC
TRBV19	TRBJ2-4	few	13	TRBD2	CASLGLAGNIQYF	TGTGCCAGCCTGGGACTAGCGGGGAACATTCAGTACTTC
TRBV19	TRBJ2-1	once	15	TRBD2	CASRKRVAGDNEQFF	TGTGCCAGTAGGAAAAGGGTAGCGGGTGACAATGAGCAGTTCTTC
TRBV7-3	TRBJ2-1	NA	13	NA	CASSLSFANEQFF	TGTGCCAGCAGCCTCTCCTTTGCCAATGAGCAGTTCTTC